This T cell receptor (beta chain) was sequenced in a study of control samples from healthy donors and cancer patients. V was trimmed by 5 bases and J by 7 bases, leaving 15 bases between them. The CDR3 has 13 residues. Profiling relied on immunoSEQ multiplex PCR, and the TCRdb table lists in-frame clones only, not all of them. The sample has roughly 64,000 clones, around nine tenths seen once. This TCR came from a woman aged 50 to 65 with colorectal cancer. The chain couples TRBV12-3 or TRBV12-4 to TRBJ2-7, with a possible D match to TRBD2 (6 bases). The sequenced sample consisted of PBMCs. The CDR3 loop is CASSPDGTPEQYF. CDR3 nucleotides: TGTGCCAGCAGTCCCGACGGGACTCCTGAGCAGTACTTC.